The 21 T cell receptor beta chains reported below all come from one sample, sequenced in a study of T cells after yellow fever vaccination. TCRdb analysed the 5' RACE reads with MiXCR anew, one entry per CDR3 protein. The table records approximately 350,000 distinct CDR3 sequences, more than 9% of them present only once. The sequences come from PBMCs, collected on the day of the first yellow fever vaccination. The receptors were gathered from a man aged 18 to 30 who received the YFV17D yellow fever vaccine.

The CDR3 DNA follows: TGTGCCAGTAGTACTAGCGGGGGCTCCCATAATGAGCAGTTCTTC. Protein: CASSTSGGSHNEQFF. This rearrangement joins TRBV19 to TRBJ2-1; 10 nucleotides align to TRBD2. CDR1 and CDR2 (germline): LNHDA, SQIVND (reference sequence). V shed 4 bases and J 7 bases; nucleotides not matched to a gene: 7. This CDR3 is built from 15 residues.

In this sample, this clonotype turned up a few times. This chain uses TRBV6-5 with TRBJ2-1; D not certain. V lost 2 bases and J lost 7, with 18 bases in between. The CDR3 is 16 amino acids. Germline assignment: CDR1 MNHEY and CDR2 SVGAGI. The CDR3 bases are TGTGCCAGCAGTTACCCGTCCGCAGGCCCTGCGAATGAGCAGTTCTTC. It translates to CASSYPSAGPANEQFF.

The V call is TRBV19, the J call TRBJ1-1; no firm D call. This CDR3 spans 12 amino acids. Germline V gene lookup returns CDR1 LNHDA and CDR2 SQIVND (reference sequence). V lost 5 bases, J lost 1 base, and 5 bases lay in between. CDR3 nucleotides: TGTGCCAGTAGTGAGGCGAACACTGAAGCTTTCTTT. It translates to CASSEANTEAFF.

This clonotype was recorded a few times. V and J are TRBV4-1 and TRBJ1-4; the D gene is possibly TRBD1 (5 bases). This CDR3 is 16 amino acids long. The V gene's germline CDR1 is MGHRA and CDR2 YSYEKL. The germline V and J ends were trimmed by 4 bases and 13 bases, with 25 bases remaining between them. DNA for the CDR3: TGCGCCAGCAGCCTCCTTGGGGCAGCCGGAAAGATAGGACTGTTTTTT. Translation gives CASSLLGAAGKIGLFF.

This CDR3 reads CASSLLIEQYF. Written as DNA, the CDR3 is TGTGCCAGCAGCTTATTGATCGAGCAGTACTTC. The chain uses TRBV7-2 and TRBJ2-7; no clear D gene. Deletions cut 2 bases from V and 6 bases from J, with 5 bases between. Germline loops: CDR1 SGHTA, CDR2 FQGNSA. The CDR3 is 11 amino acids.

The rearrangement links TRBV20-1 to TRBJ2-3; 16 bases line up with TRBD2. The CDR3 extends over 21 amino acids. V lost 0 bases, J lost 1 base, and 13 bases stayed unmatched. Germline assignment: CDR1 DFQATT and CDR2 SNEGSKA (reference sequence). The CDR3 DNA reads TGCAGTGCTAGAGATCTTTTGGGCGGGACTAGCGGGGGGGCCGGCACAGATACGCAGTATTTT. It is translated as CSARDLLGGTSGGAGTDTQYF.

The table lists this clonotype with a few counts. V is TRBV29-1 and J is TRBJ1-2; 8 bases are shared with TRBD1. The V segment lost 8 bases and the J segment 1 base; nucleotides outside the gene matches: 6. The CDR3 length is 13 residues. Germline CDR1 SQVTM, CDR2 ANQGSEA. The CDR3 region is CSYGQGINYGYTF. DNA of the CDR3: TGCAGCTATGGACAGGGAATTAACTATGGCTACACCTTC.

This clonotype was detected a few times. The chain recombines TRBV7-9 with TRBJ1-6; possible D gene TRBD1, 6 bases. Trimming took off 10 bases at V and 7 bases at J, with 14 bases between the two ends. The CDR3 sequence is 13 residues long. Looked up from germline, CDR1 is SEHNR and CDR2 is FQNEAQ (reference sequence). The DNA for the CDR3 is TGTGCCATCACACAGGGATTCAATTCACCCCTCCACTTT. Protein product: CAITQGFNSPLHF. Together with reference TRBV7-9 and TRBJ1-6, the CDR3 gives the full variable domain: DTGVSQNPRHKITKRGQNVTFRCDPISEHNRLYWYRQTLGQGPEFLTYFQNEAQLEKSRLLSDRFSAERPKGSFSTLEIQRTEQGDSAMYLCAITQGFNSPLHFGNGTRLTVT.

The V call is TRBV5-1, the J call TRBJ2-3; TRBD1 is a possible D gene (6 bases). Germline V gene lookup returns CDR1 SGHRS and CDR2 YFSETQ. There are 15 residues in the CDR3. Between the trimmed V and J ends, which lost 5 bases and 3 bases, there was a span of 16 bases. CDR3 bases: TGCGCCAGCAGGATAGCAGGGGATCGAACAGATACGCAGTATTTT. Amino acid sequence: CASRIAGDRTDTQYF.

In its sample, this clonotype was seen a few times. This chain links TRBV3-1 with TRBJ1-5, with TRBD1 matching 8 bases. V gave up 10 bases and J gave up 7 bases; unmatched junction bases: 9. The CDR3 contains 13 residues. Germline CDR1 LGHDT, CDR2 YNNKEL (reference sequence). The CDR3 DNA is TGTGCCACCGCCTCAGGGGGCCAACAGCCCCAGCATTTT. It is translated as CATASGGQQPQHF.

In this sample, this clonotype turned up a few times. The genes are TRBV7-2 and TRBJ1-2; TRBD1 matches at 7 bases. Germline V gene lookup returns CDR1 SGHTA and CDR2 FQGNSA. The CDR3 runs 14 residues. Trimming took 1 base from V and 5 from J; bases not matched to a gene: 4. As DNA, the CDR3 is TGTGCCAGCAGCTTAGAACAGGGGAGGTATGGCTACACCTTC. Translating gives CASSLEQGRYGYTF.

The table lists this clonotype with a few counts. V is TRBV11-3 and J is TRBJ2-5; no clear D. Trimming left V 5 bases short and J 5 bases short, with 12 bases between. The germline V gene has CDR1 SGHNT and CDR2 YENEEA. The CDR3 length is 13 residues. Written as DNA, the CDR3 is TGTGCCAGCAGCCCCTCACTTGCGGAGACCCAGTACTTC. Translating gives CASSPSLAETQYF.

The J gene is TRBJ1-1, the V gene TRBV6-2 or TRBV6-3; tentative D call: TRBD1 (6 bases). The CDR3 has 14 residues. The ends were cut back, 6 bases at V and 0 bases at J, with 11 bases in the middle. Per germline, CDR1 MNHEY and CDR2 SVGEGT. The CDR3 is CASRIQGLNTEAFF. The CDR3 bases are TGTGCCAGCAGAATACAGGGCTTGAACACTGAAGCTTTCTTT.

The table lists this clonotype with a few counts. This chain connects TRBV3-1 to TRBJ1-1, with D hard to call. The CDR3 contains 11 residues. V shed 2 bases and J shed 8 bases, with 6 bases lying between them. The germline gives CDR1 LGHDT, CDR2 YNNKEL (reference sequence). The CDR3 nucleotides are TGTGCCAGCAGCCAATCGCAAGAAGCTTTCTTT. Translating gives CASSQSQEAFF.

This clonotype has a handful of counts. The chain links TRBV4-3 to TRBJ2-5; 8 bases match TRBD1. The length of the CDR3 is 16 residues. J gave up 2 bases and V 0 bases, and 5 bases lay outside the gene matches. Germline V CDR1 and CDR2: LGHNA, YSLEER. CDR3 sequence: CASSQEAGQGQETQYF. CDR3 nucleotides: TGCGCCAGCAGCCAAGAAGCCGGACAGGGTCAAGAGACCCAGTACTTC.

The table lists this clonotype with a few counts. The chain uses TRBV5-1 and TRBJ1-4; D perhaps matches TRBD1 (6 bases). From germline, CDR1 is SGHRS and CDR2 YFSETQ. The CDR3 loop spans 13 amino acids. Trimming cost V 4 bases and J 8 bases, with 12 bases left between them. The CDR3 DNA reads TGCGCCAGCAGCACAGGGATCGGAGAAAAACTGTTTTTT. This gives the protein CASSTGIGEKLFF. Full variable domain (remainder filled in from reference TRBV5-1 and TRBJ1-4): KAGVTQTPRYLIKTRGQQVTLSCSPISGHRSVSWYQQTPGQGLQFLFEYFSETQRNKGNFPGRFSGRQFSNSRSEMNVSTLELGDSALYLCASSTGIGEKLFFGSGTQLSVL.

The V gene is TRBV18, the J gene TRBJ2-5; D not resolved. The CDR3 runs 14 residues. Trimming stripped 1 base from V and 5 bases from J, with 11 bases between. Germline loops: CDR1 KGHSH, CDR2 LQKENI. CDR3 sequence reads: CASSPLTLLETQYF. Written as DNA, the CDR3 is TGTGCCAGCTCACCACTCACTCTACTCGAGACCCAGTACTTC.

The chain links TRBV2 to TRBJ2-1; 10 bases map to TRBD2. Germline V gives CDR1 SNHLY, CDR2 FYNNEI. CDR3 length: 14 amino acids. V gave up 2 bases and J gave up 6 bases; unmatched junction bases: 1. CDR3 DNA: TGTGCCAGCAGTGAACTAGCGGGAGCCAATGAGCAGTTCTTC. This sequence encodes CASSELAGANEQFF.

This clonotype was counted only a few times. J is TRBJ2-7 and V is TRBV12-3 or TRBV12-4, with a weak D call TRBD1 (5 bases). V was pared by 2 bases and J by 7 bases, with 12 bases between. The CDR3 is 13 amino acids. DNA for the CDR3: TGTGCCAGCAGTTTAAGGGGCAGACGAGAGCAGTACTTC. Encoded protein: CASSLRGRREQYF.

There are a few counts of this clonotype. This rearrangement joins TRBV7-2 to TRBJ2-7; TRBD2 agrees at 11 bases. This CDR3 region has 14 residues. The germline CDR1 and CDR2 sequences are SGHTA and FQGNSA. The J segment lost 4 bases and the V segment lost 7 bases, leaving 6 bases of the junction unmatched. The CDR3 DNA is TGTGCCAGCAAAACGGGACTAGCGGCATACGAGCAGTACGTC. The encoded protein is CASKTGLAAYEQYV.

This clonotype appeared a few times. The V call is TRBV2, the J call TRBJ2-5; TRBD2 agrees at 10 bases. The CDR3 has 14 residues. V shed 7 bases and J 7 bases; nucleotides not matched to a gene: 9. Germline V lookup: CDR1 SNHLY, CDR2 FYNNEI. This CDR3 reads CASISSGGFGTQYF. The CDR3 DNA sequence: TGTGCCAGCATTTCTAGCGGGGGCTTCGGGACCCAGTACTTC.